The rows below give T cell receptor beta chains drawn from one sample of a study of long-term antiretroviral therapy in people with HIV. Measured with immunoSEQ multiplex PCR; TCRdb has only the in-frame clones, and not every one. The sample consists of about 25,000 clones, around three quarters of them appearing once. The material was unsorted PBMCs, obtained 0.5 years after starting antiretroviral therapy. These receptors were obtained from a woman between 35 and 50 years old with HIV. Both conserved end residues are part of each CDR3. The order of the fields is J gene, V gene, clone size, D gene, CDR3 protein, CDR3 DNA. A D gene is named only where the DNA matches it firmly. Some rows have no size entry. The others give once, few or many, or a class for an expanded clone.

TRBJ1-4 TRBV19 NA NA CASLKNPGVLNEKLFF TGTGCCAGTCTGAAGAACCCAGGTGTTCTTAATGAAAAACTGTTTTTT
TRBJ1-1 TRBV10-3 NA TRBD1 CAIREPTTGGYTEAFF TGTGCCATCAGAGAACCCACGACAGGGGGCTACACTGAAGCTTTCTTT
TRBJ1-6 TRBV28 NA NA CASSLWSYNSPLHF TGTGCCAGCAGTTTATGGTCCTATAATTCACCCCTCCACTTT
TRBJ2-7 TRBV14 NA NA CASSQGRRGGYEQYF TGTGCCAGCAGCCAAGGGAGACGAGGGGGGTACGAGCAGTACTTC
TRBJ2-7 TRBV5-4 NA TRBD2 CASSPPTSGGAVEQYF TGTGCCAGCAGCCCCCCCACTAGCGGGGGGGCGGTCGAGCAGTACTTC
TRBJ2-7 TRBV5-1 NA TRBD1 CASSLASTGEVSYEQYF TGCGCCAGCAGCTTGGCCTCGACAGGGGAGGTCTCCTACGAGCAGTACTTC
TRBJ2-7 TRBV18 NA NA CASSPLAQSWEIGYF TGTGCCAGCTCACCTTTGGCACAGTCCTGGGAGATTGGGTACTTC
TRBJ2-5 TRBV11-2 NA NA CASSRTQVETQYF TGTGCCAGCAGCCGAACCCAAGTAGAGACCCAGTACTTC
TRBJ1-3 TRBV7-2 once NA CASSLGGGGNTIYF TGTGCCAGCAGCCTAGGCGGGGGTGGAAACACCATATATTTT
TRBJ1-1 TRBV7-3 NA NA CASSRGLNTEAFF TGTGCCAGCTCCAGAGGGTTGAACACTGAAGCTTTCTTT
TRBJ1-2 TRBV28 once NA CASSSLGGEESYGYTF TGTGCCAGCAGTTCCCTGGGTGGGGAGGAAAGCTATGGCTACACCTTC
TRBJ2-3 TRBV5-3 NA TRBD2 CARSGPGLAGGEPSTDTQYF TGTGCCAGAAGCGGGCCGGGACTAGCGGGGGGGGAGCCCTCCACAGATACGCAGTATTTT
TRBJ1-5 TRBV7-9 NA NA CASSLGVGNQPQHF TGTGCCAGCAGCTTAGGGGTGGGAAATCAGCCCCAGCATTTT
TRBJ1-2 TRBV19 few TRBD1 CASSALIGTGQGYTF TGTGCCAGTAGTGCCCTTATAGGGACAGGGCAAGGCTACACCTTC
TRBJ1-1 TRBV4-1 NA NA CASSQLQMNTEAFF TGCGCCAGCAGCCAATTACAGATGAACACTGAAGCTTTCTTT
TRBJ1-6 TRBV10-3 NA TRBD1 CAISASTGEDSPLHF TGTGCCATCAGTGCGTCAACAGGGGAGGATTCACCCCTCCACTTT
TRBJ1-2 TRBV6-5 NA NA CASSYSYVEGVYGYTF TGTGCCAGCAGTTACTCTTACGTCGAGGGGGTGTACGGCTACACCTTC
TRBJ2-7 TRBV5-1 NA NA CASSSGGATYEQYF TGCGCCAGCAGCTCCGGCGGGGCGACCTACGAGCAGTACTTC
TRBJ2-5 TRBV27 NA NA CASSLGDGETQYF TGTGCCAGCAGTTTGGGAGACGGGGAGACCCAGTACTTC
TRBJ2-5 TRBV18 once NA CASSPRAGRETQYF TGTGCCAGCTCACCACGGGCTGGGCGGGAGACCCAGTACTTC
TRBJ1-1 TRBV15 NA NA CATSRDLGSTEAFF TGTGCCACCAGCAGAGATTTGGGTAGCACTGAAGCTTTCTTT
TRBJ2-7 TRBV18 NA NA CASSPQLETYEQYF TGTGCCAGCTCACCACAACTGGAAACCTACGAGCAGTACTTC
TRBJ1-6 TRBV4-1 NA NA CASSQDPGVGSPLHF TGCGCCAGCAGCCAAGATCCAGGAGTAGGATCACCCCTCCACTTT
TRBJ1-1 TRBV27 NA NA CASSLGRNTEAFF TGTGCCAGCAGTTTAGGGAGGAACACTGAAGCTTTCTTT
TRBJ1-4 TRBV5-8 NA TRBD1 CASSLALTTGNEKLFF TGTGCCAGCAGCTTAGCCCTTACGACAGGGAATGAAAAACTGTTTTTT